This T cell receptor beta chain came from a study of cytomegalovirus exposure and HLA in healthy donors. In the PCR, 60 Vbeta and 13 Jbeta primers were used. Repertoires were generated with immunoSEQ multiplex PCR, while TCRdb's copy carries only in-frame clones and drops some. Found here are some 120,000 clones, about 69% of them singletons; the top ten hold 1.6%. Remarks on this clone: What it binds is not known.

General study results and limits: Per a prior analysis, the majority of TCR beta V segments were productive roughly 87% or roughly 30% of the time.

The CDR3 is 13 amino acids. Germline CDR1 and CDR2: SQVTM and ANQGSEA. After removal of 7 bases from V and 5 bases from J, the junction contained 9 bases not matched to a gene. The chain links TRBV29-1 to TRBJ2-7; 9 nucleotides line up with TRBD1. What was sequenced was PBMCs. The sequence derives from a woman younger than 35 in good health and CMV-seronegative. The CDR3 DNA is TGCAGCGCGAATCCGGGACAGGGCAACGAGCAGTACTTC. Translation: CSANPGQGNEQYF.